The rows below give T cell receptor beta chains drawn from one sample of a study of beta chain features in type 1 diabetes. Some clones are missing from TCRdb's copy, which holds only in-frame ones; the method was immunoSEQ multiplex PCR. This table holds around 300,000 clones, under 8.5% found once. Sequencing input: central memory CD4+ T cells from blood. Every receptor here comes from a woman aged 18-29 years in good health. Each CDR3 is given with its conserved first and last residue. The D gene is left open where the match is weak. Not every row has a clone size; where given, it reads once, few, many or a size class.

V: TRBV2; size: -; D: -; J: TRBJ1-1; CDR3: CASSSRGGMNTEAFF; DNA: TGTGCCAGCAGTTCTCGGGGGGGCATGAACACTGAAGCTTTCTTT
V: TRBV4-3; size: -; D: TRBD1; J: TRBJ2-2; CDR3: CASSQRGQGGTGELFF; DNA: TGCGCCAGCAGCCAAAGGGGACAGGGGGGCACCGGGGAGCTGTTTTTT
V: TRBV10-3; size: many; D: -; J: TRBJ2-7; CDR3: CAIRGDGESSYEQYF; DNA: TGTGCCATCAGGGGCGATGGGGAGAGCTCCTACGAGCAGTACTTC
V: TRBV7-9; size: -; D: TRBD2; J: TRBJ2-2; CDR3: CASSSVSGTSPGELFF; DNA: TGTGCCAGCAGCTCAGTCTCCGGGACTAGCCCCGGGGAGCTGTTTTTT
V: TRBV27; size: few; D: -; J: TRBJ1-4; CDR3: CASSTGGREGETNEKLFF; DNA: TGTGCCAGCAGCACCGGGGGCAGGGAAGGGGAAACTAATGAAAAACTGTTTTTT
V: TRBV30; size: few; D: TRBD1; J: TRBJ1-2; CDR3: CARRSTGKNYGYTF; DNA: TGTGCCAGGAGATCGACAGGGAAGAACTATGGCTACACCTTC
V: TRBV4-2; size: -; D: -; J: TRBJ1-6; CDR3: CASSQESQGYSPLHF; DNA: TGTGCCAGCAGCCAAGAATCCCAGGGATATTCACCCCTCCACTTT
V: TRBV25-1; size: few; D: TRBD1; J: TRBJ2-5; CDR3: CASSEEGQGVQETQYF; DNA: TGTGCCAGCAGTGAGGAGGGACAGGGAGTCCAAGAGACCCAGTACTTC
V: TRBV6-6; size: few; D: -; J: TRBJ1-2; CDR3: CASSVGREYGYTF; DNA: TGTGCCAGCAGTGTGGGACGCGAATATGGCTACACCTTC
V: TRBV7-2; size: few; D: -; J: TRBJ2-5; CDR3: CASSLFPGTQYF; DNA: TGTGCCAGCAGCCTCTTCCCCGGGACCCAGTACTTC